The present entry profiles one T cell receptor (beta chain) with its context. A few counts support this clonotype. The antigen this receptor binds is unknown. Base qualities are not recorded, but no much larger clone differs from it by a single base. These data are taken from a study of T cells in Graves' hyperthyroidism and ophthalmopathy (dated by TCRdb to between 2018 and 2021). Study-level background: Peripheral blood was sampled at the time of initial diagnosis, prior to any treatment. A discovery cohort of about a hundred patients, 43 with Graves' ophthalmopathy and roughly 59 with stable Graves' hyperthyroidism, was used to find distinguishing TCR V-J signatures. Whether ophthalmopathy could be predicted prospectively was tested in an independent validation cohort made up of 18 hyperthyroidism patients plus 17 patients who later progressed to ophthalmopathy. For training and testing, the 95 to 100 patients in the discovery cohort were randomly divided in a 7:3 ratio. Thyroid tissue and blood T-cell repertoires from about 6 Graves' hyperthyroidism patients were also compared in the study. After sampling, hyperthyroidism patients received methimazole starting at 30 mg daily, and ophthalmopathy patients received high-dose intravenous methylprednisolone. The paper describes TCR Vbeta CDR3 sequencing of 120 to 150 peripheral blood samples, made up of 43 ophthalmopathy patients, more than 70 hyperthyroidism patients and around 17 progressor patients.

The CDR3 goes from the cysteine to the phenylalanine over 14 residues. CDR3 DNA is the only sequence kept; it has 42 bases, read in frame from the first base. Trimming removed 6 bases from V and 3 bases from J; the gene matches leave 4 bases unexplained. CDR1 and CDR2 are read off the germline V gene (reference sequence) as LNHDA and SQIVND. The TCR beta CDR3 regions were amplified from RNA transcripts. The first round of RT-PCR for the TCR CDR3 was performed with the HTBI primer set and the Qiagen OneStep RT-PCR kit. Libraries were constructed in a second round of multiplex PCR, after which size selection and purification were carried out. The libraries were sequenced on an Illumina HiSeq2000 using paired-end 100 bp reads. The source study handled its data this way. SOAPnuke was used to process the raw data, removing reads that contained adapters or uncalled bases, had a mean Phred below 15, or lacked an exact match to the constant primer or identifier. COPE v1.2.5 was used to merge the high-quality paired reads, and each unique nucleotide sequence was defined as a clonotype. MiTCR v1.1 was used to align clonotypes to the IMGT TRBV, TRBD and TRBJ reference segments. The analysis included only V-J combinations with a frequency above 0.0001, which together covered around 99% of the repertoires. A TCS score was defined as the ratio of F50 (clonal expansion) to E x V (chaos), with BLOSUM62-based TCRdist applied between CDR3 peptides within each V-J. Welch's t-statistics and random forest reduced several hundred V-J features to some 14, which were used in a naive Bayes classifier (R e1071). The public sequencing data were trimmed at Q25 with fastp and processed into clonotypes with MiXCR by TCRdb, which kept only in-frame beta chains. Under each unique CDR3 protein, matching rows form one entry showing the most common genes and DNA. TCRdb, not the authors, supplied the V and J calls. A total of hundreds of thousands of distinct CDR3 sequences appear in this sample, around 19% of them only once. Together, the top ten hold 16% of the sample.

Hyperthyroidism patients were aged 18 to 65 years and newly diagnosed, with disease duration of less than 2 months. Any patient with an uncontrolled infection, another autoimmune disease, pregnancy or lactation was excluded. Diagnoses were established on the basis of clinical symptoms, serum thyroxine and TRAb, thyroid ultrasound, and orbital computed tomography. Blood from progressor patients was drawn when they were first diagnosed with hyperthyroidism, before any ophthalmopathy symptoms appeared. PBMCs were separated from roughly 10 ml of fresh peripheral blood using Ficoll-Paque density gradient centrifugation. Progressor patients were initially diagnosed with Graves' hyperthyroidism and developed ophthalmopathy during follow-up. Total RNA was extracted using Trizol reagent, and RNA quality was assessed on an Agilent 2100 Bioanalyzer. The full study reports these points: Sample size was not statistically predetermined, and investigators were not blinded to group allocation. A model built on a 13 V-J signature distinguished ophthalmopathy from stable hyperthyroidism, reaching around 88% sensitivity and under 84% specificity in cross-validation and 80%/75% in testing. In validation, the model predicted progression to ophthalmopathy with about 71% sensitivity and approximately 74% specificity, a median of roughly seven months before onset. Most expanded thyroid clonotypes (frequency above 0.001) were also detected in blood, suggesting blood repertoires may reflect thyroid immune responses.

Sequencing used blood. The TCR sequence derives from a woman aged 45-60 years with Graves' hyperthyroidism that later progressed to Graves' ophthalmopathy. Recombination joined TRBV19 with TRBJ1-5, with 8 junctional bases fitting TRBD1. The DNA sequence follows: TGTGCCAGTAGGTACAGGGGGGACAATCAGCCCCAGCATTTT. The translation is CASRYRGDNQPQHF.